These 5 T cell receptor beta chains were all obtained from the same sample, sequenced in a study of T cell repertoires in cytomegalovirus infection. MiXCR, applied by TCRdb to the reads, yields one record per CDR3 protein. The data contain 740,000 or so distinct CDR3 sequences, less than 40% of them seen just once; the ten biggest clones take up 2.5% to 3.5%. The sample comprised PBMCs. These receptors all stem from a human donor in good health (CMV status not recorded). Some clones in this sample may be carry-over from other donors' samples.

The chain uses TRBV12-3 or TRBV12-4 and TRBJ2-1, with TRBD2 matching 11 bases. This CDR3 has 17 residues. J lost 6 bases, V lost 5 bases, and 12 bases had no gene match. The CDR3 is CASSPRSTSGSLNEQFF. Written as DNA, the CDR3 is TGTGCCAGCAGTCCGCGTTCTACTAGCGGGAGTCTCAATGAGCAGTTCTTC.

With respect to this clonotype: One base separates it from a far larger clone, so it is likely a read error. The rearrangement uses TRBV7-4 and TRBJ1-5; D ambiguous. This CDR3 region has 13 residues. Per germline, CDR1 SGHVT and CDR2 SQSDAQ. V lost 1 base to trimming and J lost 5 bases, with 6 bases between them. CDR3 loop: CASSLGTYQPQHF. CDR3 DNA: TGTGCCAGCAGCTTAGGTACATATCAGCCCCAGCATTTT.

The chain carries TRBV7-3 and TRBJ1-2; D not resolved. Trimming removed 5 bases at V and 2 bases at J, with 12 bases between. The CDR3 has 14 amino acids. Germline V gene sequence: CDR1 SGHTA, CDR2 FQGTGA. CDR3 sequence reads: CASSPGGLNYGYTF. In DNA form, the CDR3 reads TGTGCCAGCAGCCCCGGTGGTCTCAACTATGGCTACACCTTC.

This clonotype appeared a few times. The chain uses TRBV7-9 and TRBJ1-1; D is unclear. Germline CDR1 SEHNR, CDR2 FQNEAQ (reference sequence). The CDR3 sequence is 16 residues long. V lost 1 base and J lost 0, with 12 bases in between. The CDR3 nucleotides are TGTGCCAGCAGCTTAGGCTTTTCAGGTCTGAACACTGAAGCTTTCTTT. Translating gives CASSLGFSGLNTEAFF.

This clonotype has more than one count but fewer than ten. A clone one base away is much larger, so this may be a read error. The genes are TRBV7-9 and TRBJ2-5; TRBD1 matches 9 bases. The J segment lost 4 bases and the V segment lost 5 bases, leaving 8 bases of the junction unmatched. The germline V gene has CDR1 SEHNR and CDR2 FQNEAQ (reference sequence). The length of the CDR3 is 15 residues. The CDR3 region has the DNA TGTGCCAGCAGCACCGGACAGGGGACAGGAGAGACCCAGTACTTC. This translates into CASSTGQGTGETQYF. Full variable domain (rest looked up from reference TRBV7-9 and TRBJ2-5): DTGVSQNPRHKITKRGQNVTFRCDPISEHNRLYWYRQTLGQGPEFLTYFQNEAQLEKSRLLSDRFSAERPKGSFSTLEIQRTEQGDSAMYLCASSTGQGTGETQYFGPGTRLLVL.